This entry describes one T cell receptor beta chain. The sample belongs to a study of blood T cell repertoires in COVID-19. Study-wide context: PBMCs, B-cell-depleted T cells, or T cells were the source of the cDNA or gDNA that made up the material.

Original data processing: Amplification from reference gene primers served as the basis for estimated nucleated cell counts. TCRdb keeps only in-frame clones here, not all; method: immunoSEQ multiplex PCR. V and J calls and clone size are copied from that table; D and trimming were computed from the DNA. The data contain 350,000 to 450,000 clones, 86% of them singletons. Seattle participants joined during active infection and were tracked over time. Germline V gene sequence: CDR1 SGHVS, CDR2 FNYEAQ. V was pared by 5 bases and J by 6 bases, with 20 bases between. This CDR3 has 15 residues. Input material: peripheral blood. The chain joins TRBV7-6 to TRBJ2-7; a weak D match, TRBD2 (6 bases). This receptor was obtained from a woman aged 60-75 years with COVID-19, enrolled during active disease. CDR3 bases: TGTGCCAGCAGCGACAGTCGCGGAGGGGTGAGCGAGCAGTACTTC. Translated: CASSDSRGGVSEQYF.